What follows are 11 T cell receptor beta chains derived from one specimen sequenced in a study of shared clonotypes between healthy human individuals. The naive CD8 subset, CD45RO-negative cells positively selected for CCR7, excluded terminally differentiated effector memory CD45RA+ cells. Profiled with immunoSEQ multiplex PCR; TCRdb holds only in-frame clones, not every one. The sample lists about 1.9 million clones; about 93% were seen once. What was sequenced was naive CD8+ T cells from PBMCs. These receptors were taken from a man in his late teens or twenties in good health. Some clones in this sample may be carry-over from other donors' samples.

The chain carries TRBV4-1 and TRBJ2-5; D may be TRBD2 (6 bases). There are 14 residues in the CDR3. The germline V gene has CDR1 MGHRA and CDR2 YSYEKL. Trimming took 6 bases from V and 4 from J, leaving 15 bases between them. CDR3 amino acids: CASRVRRGTETQYF. Written as DNA, the CDR3 is TGCGCCAGCAGGGTCAGGAGGGGAACAGAGACCCAGTACTTC.

This chain links TRBV10-3 with TRBJ1-4; TRBD1 is a possible D gene (5 bases). Germline CDR1 reads ENHRY; CDR2 reads SYGVKD. CDR3 length: 12 amino acids. The germline V and J ends were trimmed by 6 bases and 5 bases, with 7 bases remaining between them. The CDR3 loop reads CAIRDKNEKLFF. The CDR3, as DNA: TGTGCCATCAGGGACAAAAATGAAAAACTGTTTTTT.

The chain combines TRBV21-1 with TRBJ1-1. TRBV21-1 is a pseudogene segment. CDR3 length: 18 residues. The CDR3 region is CASSNPYDGVTSNTEAFF. Here the CDR3 DNA reads TGTGCCAGCAGCAATCCTTATGACGGAGTGACCTCGAACACTGAAGCTTTCTTT.

This chain uses TRBV4-3 with TRBJ2-5; D is undetermined. The J call may be in error: the DNA end matches TRBJ2-7 better. CDR3 length equals 16 residues. CDR1 is LGHNA, CDR2 YSLEER, per germline. CDR3 sequence reads: CASSRLSSSSSYEQYF. DNA of the CDR3: TGCGCCAGCAGCCGATTGTCGAGCAGTAGCTCCTACGAGCAGTACTTC.

This clone has just one count. The chain uses TRBV15 and TRBJ1-5, with TRBD1 matching 7 bases. Trimming at V came to 3 bases and at J to 6 bases, leaving 5 bases not matched to a gene. This CDR3 has 14 amino acids. The germline gives CDR1 LNHNV, CDR2 YYDKDF (reference sequence). CDR3 amino acids: CATSRGTVGQPQHF. The CDR3 nucleotides read TGTGCCACCAGCAGGGGGACAGTGGGTCAGCCCCAGCATTTT.

The CDR3 protein is CASSMWQANYGYTF. The CDR3 bases are TGTGCCAGTAGTATGTGGCAAGCCAACTATGGCTACACCTTC. The chain is built from TRBV19 and TRBJ1-2; D not resolved. CDR3 size: 14 residues. The ends were cut back, 3 bases at V and 2 bases at J, with 10 bases in the middle. CDR1 and CDR2 from the germline V gene are LNHDA and SQIVND (reference sequence).

The chain recombines TRBV7-6 with TRBJ1-1; TRBD1 might be the D (6 bases). Looked up from germline, CDR1 is SGHVS and CDR2 is FNYEAQ. Trimming pared 5 bases from V and 10 bases from J, leaving 14 bases between. The CDR3 spans 12 residues. Here the CDR3 reads CASSPGPTGAFF. The CDR3 bases are TGTGCCAGCAGCCCGGGGCCGACAGGAGCTTTCTTT.

The genes are TRBV7-9 and TRBJ2-4; 7 positions agree with TRBD2. Germline CDR1 is SEHNR and CDR2 is FQNEAQ (reference sequence). The J segment lost 6 bases and the V segment lost 1 base, leaving 12 bases of the junction unmatched. The CDR3 spans 17 residues. The CDR3 sequence is CASSLVLAPPGGNIQYF. CDR3 nucleotides: TGTGCCAGCAGCTTAGTTTTAGCCCCCCCGGGAGGAAACATTCAGTACTTC.

DNA for the CDR3: TGTGCCAGCAGTTACTCGAATCTCGGGGCCAAAAACATTCAGTACTTC. Amino acids: CASSYSNLGAKNIQYF. V gene TRBV6-5 combines with J gene TRBJ2-4; no definite D call. The length of the CDR3 is 16 residues. The V gene's germline CDR1 is MNHEY and CDR2 SVGAGI. Trimming left V 0 bases short and J 1 base short, with 10 bases between.

This chain connects TRBV5-1 to TRBJ1-1, with TRBD1 matching 9 bases. Germline V gene data show CDR1 as SGHRS and CDR2 as YFSETQ. V was clipped by 4 bases and J by 8 bases; unmatched bases: 9. The CDR3 spans 14 residues. The CDR3 DNA is TGCGCCAGCAGCGAGTCCCGGGACAGGGTGGAAGCTTTCTTT. Encoded protein: CASSESRDRVEAFF.

This clone has only a few counts. This chain connects TRBV30 to TRBJ1-1; tentative D call: TRBD1 (5 bases). V was trimmed by 0 bases and J by 4 bases, leaving 9 bases between them. Germline V gene sequence: CDR1 GTSNPN, CDR2 SVGIG (reference sequence). The CDR3 length is 13 residues. This CDR3 is CAWSVSGSTEAFF. The CDR3 DNA reads TGTGCCTGGAGTGTATCAGGGTCCACTGAAGCTTTCTTT.